The clone carrying this TCR beta chain was counted between two and nine times. Its antigen is unidentified. This sample is drawn from a study of beta chain features in type 1 diabetes. Study-wide points: Diminished insertions and augmented deletions at VDJ junctions characterized type 1 diabetes patients. Since sequencing was performed on cDNA, cells with high TCR expression could be over-represented. Researchers report that Type 1 diabetes patients had moderately but significantly shorter TCRB CDR3s across all four CD4+ subsets.

Expressed TCRB transcripts were sequenced, since all the RNA that had been isolated was reverse transcribed. Sequenced by immunoSEQ multiplex PCR; TCRdb stores in-frame clones only, minus some. The data show 160,000 or so clones, approximately 8.7% seen once. V trimming: 5 bases; J trimming: 2 bases; junction bases outside the gene matches: 7. Looked up from germline, CDR1 is SGHTA and CDR2 is FQGTGA. CDR3 length: 15 amino acids. Only one heparinised blood draw was taken per donor, and its volume averaged about 120 mL. The clonotype originates from a woman in her 30s with type 1 diabetes. The J gene is TRBJ2-3, the V gene TRBV7-3; 7 positions agree with TRBD1. Sequencing used central memory CD4+ T cells from blood. CDR3 amino acids: CASSIGTGVTDTQYF. The CDR3 nucleotides are TGTGCCAGCAGCATCGGTACAGGGGTCACAGATACGCAGTATTTT.